One sample yielded the 3 T cell receptor beta chains listed below, sequenced in a study of T cells in Graves' hyperthyroidism and ophthalmopathy. RNA transcripts provided the source from which TCR beta CDR3 regions were amplified. The HTBI set primed first-round TCR CDR3 RT-PCR. Each CDR3 protein is one row after TCRdb ran MiXCR on the multiplex PCR reads. The sample lists over 400,000 distinct CDR3 sequences, about 15% seen once, with roughly 13% in the top ten. Material: blood. These receptors originate from a man aged 18 to 30 with Graves' ophthalmopathy.

About this clonotype itself: A much larger clone is a single base away; this may be a read error. The J gene is TRBJ2-1, the V gene TRBV9, with 7 bases identical to TRBD2. CDR3 length: 15 residues. J lost 2 bases, V lost 2 bases, and 4 bases had no gene match. Germline values: CDR1 SGDLS, CDR2 YYNGEE. The CDR3 here is CASSVPAGPYNEQFF. CDR3 bases: TGTGCCAGCAGCGTTCCAGCGGGACCCTACAATGAGCAGTTCTTC.

This clonotype has ten or more counts. The genes are TRBV2 and TRBJ2-7, with D perhaps matching TRBD1 or TRBD2 (5 bases each). The V gene lost 7 bases and the J gene lost 4 bases, with 14 bases spanning the gap. CDR1 is SNHLY, CDR2 FYNNEI, per germline. The CDR3 sequence is 13 residues long. DNA of the CDR3: TGTGCCAGCACCAGGGAGTTCAGGTACGAGCAGTACTTC. It is translated as CASTREFRYEQYF.

This clonotype was picked up many times. The chain is built from TRBV7-9 and TRBJ2-7, with D perhaps assigned TRBD1 or TRBD2 (6 bases each). Trimming shortened V by 6 bases and J by 2 bases, and 14 bases separated the two germline ends. The V gene's germline CDR1 is SEHNR and CDR2 FQNEAQ (reference sequence). The CDR3 totals 14 residues. The CDR3 DNA is TGTGCCAGCAGTGGAGGGGGTGCGGCCTACGAGCAGTACTTC. It translates to CASSGGGAAYEQYF.